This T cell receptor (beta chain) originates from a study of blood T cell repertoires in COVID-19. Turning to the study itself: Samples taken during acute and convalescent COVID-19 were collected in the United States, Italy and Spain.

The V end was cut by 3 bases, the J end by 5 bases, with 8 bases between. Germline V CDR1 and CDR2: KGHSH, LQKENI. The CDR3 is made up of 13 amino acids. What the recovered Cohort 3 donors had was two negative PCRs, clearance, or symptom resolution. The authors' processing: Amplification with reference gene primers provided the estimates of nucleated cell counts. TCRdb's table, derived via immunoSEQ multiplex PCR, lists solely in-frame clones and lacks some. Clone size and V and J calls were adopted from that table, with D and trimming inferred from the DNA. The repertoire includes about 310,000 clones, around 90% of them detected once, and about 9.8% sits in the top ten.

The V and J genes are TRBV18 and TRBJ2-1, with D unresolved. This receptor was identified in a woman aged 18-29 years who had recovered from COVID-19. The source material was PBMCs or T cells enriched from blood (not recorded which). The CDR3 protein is CASSPSQNNEQFF. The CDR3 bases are TGTGCCAGCTCACCTTCCCAGAACAATGAGCAGTTCTTC. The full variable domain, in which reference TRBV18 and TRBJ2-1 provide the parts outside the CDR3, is NAGVMQNPRHLVRRRGQEARLRCSPMKGHSHVYWYRQLPEEGLKFMVYLQKENIIDESGMPKERFSAEFPKEGPSILRIQQVVRGDSAAYFCASSPSQNNEQFFGPGTRLTVL.